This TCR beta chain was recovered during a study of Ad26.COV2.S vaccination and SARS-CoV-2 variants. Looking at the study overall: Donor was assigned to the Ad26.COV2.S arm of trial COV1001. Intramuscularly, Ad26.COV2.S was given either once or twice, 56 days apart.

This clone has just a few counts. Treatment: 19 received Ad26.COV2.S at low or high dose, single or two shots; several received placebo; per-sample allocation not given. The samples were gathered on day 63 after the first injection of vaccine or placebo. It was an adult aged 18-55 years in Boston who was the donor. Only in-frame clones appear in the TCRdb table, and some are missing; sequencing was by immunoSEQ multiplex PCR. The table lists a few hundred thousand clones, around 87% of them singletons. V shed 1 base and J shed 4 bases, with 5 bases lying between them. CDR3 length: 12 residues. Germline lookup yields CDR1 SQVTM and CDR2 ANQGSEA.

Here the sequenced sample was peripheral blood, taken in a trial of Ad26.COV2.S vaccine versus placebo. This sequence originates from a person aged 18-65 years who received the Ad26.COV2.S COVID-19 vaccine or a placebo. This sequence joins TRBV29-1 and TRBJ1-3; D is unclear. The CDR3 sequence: CSVEGVGNTIYF. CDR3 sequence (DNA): TGCAGCGTTGAAGGTGTGGGAAACACCATATATTTT.